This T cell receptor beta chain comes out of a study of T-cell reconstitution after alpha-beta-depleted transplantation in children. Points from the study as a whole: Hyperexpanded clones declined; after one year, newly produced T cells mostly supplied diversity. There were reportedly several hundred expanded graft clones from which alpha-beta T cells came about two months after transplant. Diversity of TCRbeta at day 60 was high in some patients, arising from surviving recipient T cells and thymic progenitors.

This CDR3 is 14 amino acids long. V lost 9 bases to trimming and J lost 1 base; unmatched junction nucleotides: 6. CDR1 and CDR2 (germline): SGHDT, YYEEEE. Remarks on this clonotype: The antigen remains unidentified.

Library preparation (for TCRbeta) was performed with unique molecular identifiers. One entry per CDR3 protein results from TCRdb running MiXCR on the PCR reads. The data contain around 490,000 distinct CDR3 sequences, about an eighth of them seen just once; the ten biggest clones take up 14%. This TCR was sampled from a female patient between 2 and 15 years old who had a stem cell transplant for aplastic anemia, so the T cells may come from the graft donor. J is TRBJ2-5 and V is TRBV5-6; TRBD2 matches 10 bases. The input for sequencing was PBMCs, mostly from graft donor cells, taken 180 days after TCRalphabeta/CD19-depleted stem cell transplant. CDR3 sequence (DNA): TGTGCCACACGGACTAGCGGCTTCCAAGAGACCCAGTACTTC. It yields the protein CATRTSGFQETQYF.